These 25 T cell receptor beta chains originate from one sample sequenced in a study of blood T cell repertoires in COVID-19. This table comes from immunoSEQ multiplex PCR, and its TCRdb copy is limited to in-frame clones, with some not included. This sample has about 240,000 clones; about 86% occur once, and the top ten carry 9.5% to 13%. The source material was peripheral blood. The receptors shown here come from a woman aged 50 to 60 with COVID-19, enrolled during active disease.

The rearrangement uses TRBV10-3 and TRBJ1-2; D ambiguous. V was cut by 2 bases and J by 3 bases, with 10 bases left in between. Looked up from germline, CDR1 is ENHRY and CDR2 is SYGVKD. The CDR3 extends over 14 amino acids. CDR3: CAISEKGEYYGYTF. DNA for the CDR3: TGTGCCATCAGTGAGAAGGGAGAGTACTATGGCTACACCTTC.

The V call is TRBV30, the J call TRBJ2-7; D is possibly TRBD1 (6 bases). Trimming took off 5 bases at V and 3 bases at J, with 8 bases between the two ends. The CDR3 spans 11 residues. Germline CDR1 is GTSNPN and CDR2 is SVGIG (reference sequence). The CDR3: CAWATGYEQYV. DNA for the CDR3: TGTGCCTGGGCGACAGGCTACGAGCAGTACGTC.

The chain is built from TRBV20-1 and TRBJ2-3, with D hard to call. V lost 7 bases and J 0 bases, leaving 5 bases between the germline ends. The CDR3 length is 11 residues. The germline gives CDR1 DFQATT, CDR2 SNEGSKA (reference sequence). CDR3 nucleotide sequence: TGCAGTGGTTATAGCACAGATACGCAGTATTTT. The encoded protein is CSGYSTDTQYF.

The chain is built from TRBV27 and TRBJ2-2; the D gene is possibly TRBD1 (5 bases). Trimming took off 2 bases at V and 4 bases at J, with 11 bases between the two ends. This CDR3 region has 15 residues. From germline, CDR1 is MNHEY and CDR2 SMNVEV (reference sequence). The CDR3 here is CASSLRRQSTGELFF. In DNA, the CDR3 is TGTGCCAGCAGTTTACGGCGACAGAGCACCGGGGAGCTGTTTTTT.

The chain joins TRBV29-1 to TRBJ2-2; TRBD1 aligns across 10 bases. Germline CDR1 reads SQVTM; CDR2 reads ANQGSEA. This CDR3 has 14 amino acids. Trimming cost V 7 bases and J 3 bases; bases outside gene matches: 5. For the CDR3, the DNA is TGCAGCGCAGACAGGGGGCGCTACACCGGGGAGCTGTTTTTT. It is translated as CSADRGRYTGELFF.

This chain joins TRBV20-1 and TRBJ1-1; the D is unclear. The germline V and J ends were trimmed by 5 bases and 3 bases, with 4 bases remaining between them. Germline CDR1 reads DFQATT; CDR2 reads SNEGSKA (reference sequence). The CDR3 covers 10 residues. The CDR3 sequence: CSALYTEAFF. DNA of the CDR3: TGCAGTGCTCTATACACTGAAGCTTTCTTT.

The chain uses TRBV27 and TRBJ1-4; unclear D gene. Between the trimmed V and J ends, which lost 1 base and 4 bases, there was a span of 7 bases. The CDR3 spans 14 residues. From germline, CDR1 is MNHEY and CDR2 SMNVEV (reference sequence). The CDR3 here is CASSLWADNEKLFF. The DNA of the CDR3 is TGTGCCAGCAGTTTATGGGCCGATAATGAAAAACTGTTTTTT. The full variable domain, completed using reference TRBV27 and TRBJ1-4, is EAQVTQNPRYLITVTGKKLTVTCSQNMNHEYMSWYRQDPGLGLRQIYYSMNVEVTDKGDVPEGYKVSRKEKRNFPLILESPSPNQTSLYFCASSLWADNEKLFFGSGTQLSVL.

This CDR3 is CASSQGDRGNEQFF. The CDR3 DNA sequence: TGCGCCAGCAGCCAAGGGGACAGGGGTAATGAGCAGTTCTTC. V is TRBV10-1 and J is TRBJ2-1, with 10 nucleotides matching TRBD1. This CDR3 comprises 14 residues. CDR1 WNHNN and CDR2 SYGVQD come from the germline V gene (reference sequence). The J segment lost 7 bases and the V segment lost 6 bases, leaving 6 bases of the junction unmatched.

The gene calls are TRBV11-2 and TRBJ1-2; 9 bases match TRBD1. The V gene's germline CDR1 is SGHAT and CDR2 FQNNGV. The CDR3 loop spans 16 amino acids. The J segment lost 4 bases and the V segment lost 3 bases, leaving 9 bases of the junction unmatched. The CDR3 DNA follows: TGTGCCAGCAGCTTGGGAACGGGACAGGGATTCTATGGCTACACCTTC. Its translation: CASSLGTGQGFYGYTF.

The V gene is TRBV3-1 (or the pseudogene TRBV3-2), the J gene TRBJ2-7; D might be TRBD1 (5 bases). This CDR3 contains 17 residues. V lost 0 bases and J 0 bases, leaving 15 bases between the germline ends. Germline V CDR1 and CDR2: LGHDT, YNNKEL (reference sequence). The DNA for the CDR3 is TGTGCCAGCAGCCAAGATTCAGGGTCCGGAATCTCCTACGAGCAGTACTTC. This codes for CASSQDSGSGISYEQYF.

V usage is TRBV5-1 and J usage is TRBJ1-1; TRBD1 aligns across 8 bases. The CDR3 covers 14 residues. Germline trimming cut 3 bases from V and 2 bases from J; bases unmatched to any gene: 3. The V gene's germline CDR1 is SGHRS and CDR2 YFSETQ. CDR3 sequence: CASSSGQGNTEAFF. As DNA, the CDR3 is TGCGCCAGCAGCTCCGGACAGGGCAACACTGAAGCTTTCTTT. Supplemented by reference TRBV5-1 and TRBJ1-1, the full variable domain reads KAGVTQTPRYLIKTRGQQVTLSCSPISGHRSVSWYQQTPGQGLQFLFEYFSETQRNKGNFPGRFSGRQFSNSRSEMNVSTLELGDSALYLCASSSGQGNTEAFFGQGTRLTVV.

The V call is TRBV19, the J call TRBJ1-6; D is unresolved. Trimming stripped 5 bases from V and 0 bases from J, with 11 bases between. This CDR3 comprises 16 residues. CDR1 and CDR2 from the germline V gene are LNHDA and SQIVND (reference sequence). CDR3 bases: TGTGCCAGTAGTCCCTCTGGGCCCTCCTATAATTCACCCCTCCACTTT. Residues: CASSPSGPSYNSPLHF.

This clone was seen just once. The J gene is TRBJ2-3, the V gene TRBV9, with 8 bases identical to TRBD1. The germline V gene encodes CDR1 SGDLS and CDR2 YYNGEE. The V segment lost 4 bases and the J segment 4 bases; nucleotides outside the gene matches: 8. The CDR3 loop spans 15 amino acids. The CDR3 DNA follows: TGTGCCAGCAGCCTTCGCGCACAGGGGGCAGATACGCAGTATTTT. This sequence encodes CASSLRAQGADTQYF.

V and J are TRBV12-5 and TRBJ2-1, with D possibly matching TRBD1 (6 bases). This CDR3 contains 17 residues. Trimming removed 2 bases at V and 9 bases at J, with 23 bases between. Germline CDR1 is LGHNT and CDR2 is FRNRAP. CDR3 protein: CASGLNTGTDRMGEQFF. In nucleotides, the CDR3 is TGTGCTAGTGGTTTGAACACCGGGACGGACAGAATGGGTGAGCAGTTCTTC.

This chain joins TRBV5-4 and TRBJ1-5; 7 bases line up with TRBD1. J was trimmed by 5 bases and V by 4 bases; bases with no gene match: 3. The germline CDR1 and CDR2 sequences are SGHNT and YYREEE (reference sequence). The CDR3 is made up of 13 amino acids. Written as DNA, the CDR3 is TGTGCCAGCAGCAGGGACAGATATCAGCCCCAGCATTTT. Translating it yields CASSRDRYQPQHF. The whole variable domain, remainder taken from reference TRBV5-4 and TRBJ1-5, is ETGVTQSPTHLIKTRGQQVTLRCSSQSGHNTVSWYQQALGQGPQFIFQYYREEENGRGNFPPRFSGLQFPNYSSELNVNALELDDSALYLCASSRDRYQPQHFGDGTRLSIL.

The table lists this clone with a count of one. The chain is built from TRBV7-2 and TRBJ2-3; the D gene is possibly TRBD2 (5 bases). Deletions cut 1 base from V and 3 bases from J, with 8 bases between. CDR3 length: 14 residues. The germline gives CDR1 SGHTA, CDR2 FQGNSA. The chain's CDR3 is CASSLVVATDTQYF. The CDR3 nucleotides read TGTGCCAGCAGCTTAGTTGTAGCGACAGATACGCAGTATTTT.

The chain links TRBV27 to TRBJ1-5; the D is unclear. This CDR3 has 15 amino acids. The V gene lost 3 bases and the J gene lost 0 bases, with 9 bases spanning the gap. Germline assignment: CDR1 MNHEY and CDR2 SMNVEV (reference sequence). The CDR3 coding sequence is TGTGCCAGCAGTTTGAGTCCATATAGCAATCAGCCCCAGCATTTT. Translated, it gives CASSLSPYSNQPQHF.

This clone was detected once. For the CDR3, the DNA is TGTGCCTGGAGTGTTGGGGTATCGACAGTTGGCTACACCTTC. This sequence encodes CAWSVGVSTVGYTF. The rearrangement uses TRBV30 and TRBJ1-2; D perhaps matches TRBD1 (5 bases). CDR3 length: 14 amino acids. Germline V lookup: CDR1 GTSNPN, CDR2 SVGIG (reference sequence). V lost 0 bases, J lost 7 bases, and 15 bases lay in between.

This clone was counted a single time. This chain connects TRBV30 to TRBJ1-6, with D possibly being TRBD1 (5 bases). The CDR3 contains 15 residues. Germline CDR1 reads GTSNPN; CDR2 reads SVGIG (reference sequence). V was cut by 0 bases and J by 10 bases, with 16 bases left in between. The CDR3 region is CAWSVPQGVRSPLHF. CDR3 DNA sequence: TGTGCCTGGAGTGTACCCCAAGGGGTCAGGTCACCCCTCCACTTT.

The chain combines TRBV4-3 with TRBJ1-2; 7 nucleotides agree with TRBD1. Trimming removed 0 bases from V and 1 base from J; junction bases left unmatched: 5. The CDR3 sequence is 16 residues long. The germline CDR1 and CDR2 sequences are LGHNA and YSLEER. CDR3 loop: CASSQDSTGDNYGYTF. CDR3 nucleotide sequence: TGCGCCAGCAGCCAAGATAGCACAGGGGATAACTATGGCTACACCTTC.

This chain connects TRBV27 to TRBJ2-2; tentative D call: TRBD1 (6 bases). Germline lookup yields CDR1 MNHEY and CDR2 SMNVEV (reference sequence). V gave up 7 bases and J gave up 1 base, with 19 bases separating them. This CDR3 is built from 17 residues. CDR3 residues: CASTPSRTVLNTGELFF. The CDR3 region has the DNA TGTGCCAGCACTCCCTCCCGGACAGTCCTGAACACCGGGGAGCTGTTTTTT.

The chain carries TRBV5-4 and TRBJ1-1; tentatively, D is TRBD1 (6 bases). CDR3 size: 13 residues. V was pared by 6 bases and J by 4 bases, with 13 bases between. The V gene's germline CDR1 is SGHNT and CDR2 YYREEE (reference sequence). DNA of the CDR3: TGTGCCAGCACCCCCTTAGGGGGCACTGAAGCTTTCTTT. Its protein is CASTPLGGTEAFF.

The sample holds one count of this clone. CDR3: CASSFQGAKNSPLHF. In nucleotides, the CDR3 is TGTGCCAGCAGTTTCCAGGGGGCGAAGAATTCACCCCTCCACTTT. The chain carries TRBV27 and TRBJ1-6; 8 bases line up with TRBD1. V dropped 3 bases and J dropped 7; count of bases not matched to a gene: 5. The CDR3 spans 15 residues. Looked up from germline, CDR1 is MNHEY and CDR2 is SMNVEV (reference sequence).

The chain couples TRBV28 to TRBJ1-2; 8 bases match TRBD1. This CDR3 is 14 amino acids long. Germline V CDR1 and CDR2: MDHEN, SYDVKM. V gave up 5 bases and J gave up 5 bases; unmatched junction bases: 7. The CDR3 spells CASSLTGGDYGYTF. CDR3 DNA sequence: TGTGCCAGCAGTCTTACAGGGGGAGATTATGGCTACACCTTC.

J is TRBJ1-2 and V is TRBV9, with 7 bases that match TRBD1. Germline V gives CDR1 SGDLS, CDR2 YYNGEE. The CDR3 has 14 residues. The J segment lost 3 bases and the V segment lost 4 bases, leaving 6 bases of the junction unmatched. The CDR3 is CASSPTDRDYGYTF. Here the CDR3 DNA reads TGTGCCAGCAGCCCCACCGACAGGGACTATGGCTACACCTTC.